Listed below are T cell receptor beta chains from one sample, sequenced in a study of CD8 T cells in ankylosing spondylitis. TCRdb re-called the 5' RACE reads through MiXCR, storing one row per CDR3 protein. The repertoire includes some 240,000 distinct CDR3 sequences, 8.6% of them detected once, and approximately 7% sits in the top ten. Sequencing input: blood, either unsorted or a sorted T cell fraction (not recorded which). These receptors originate from a male donor with ankylosing spondylitis or in good health (not recorded which). The CDR3 runs from the conserved cysteine through the conserved F or W. A D gene is named only where the DNA matches it firmly. The size entry is marked missing in some rows and otherwise reads once, few, many or a size class.

J gene: TRBJ2-7; D gene: -; V gene: TRBV10-2; clone size: few; CDR3 protein: CASNGGTGEQYF; CDR3 DNA: TGCGCCAGCAACGGCGGCACAGGGGAGCAGTACTTC
J gene: TRBJ2-3; D gene: TRBD2; V gene: TRBV5-1; clone size: many; CDR3 protein: CASRSGLAGGLDTQYF; CDR3 DNA: TGCGCCAGCCGATCGGGACTAGCGGGAGGCCTAGATACGCAGTATTTT
J gene: TRBJ2-7; D gene: TRBD2; V gene: TRBV20-1; clone size: many; CDR3 protein: CSARGVGLEFYEQYF; CDR3 DNA: TGCAGTGCTAGAGGAGTTGGACTAGAGTTTTACGAGCAGTACTTC
J gene: TRBJ1-1; D gene: -; V gene: TRBV20-1; clone size: many; CDR3 protein: CSASGRANTEAFF; CDR3 DNA: TGCAGTGCTAGCGGACGGGCGAACACTGAAGCTTTCTTT
J gene: TRBJ2-3; D gene: TRBD2; V gene: TRBV5-1; clone size: -; CDR3 protein: CASRPTSGGRGDTQYF; CDR3 DNA: TGCGCCAGCCGCCCGACTAGCGGGGGGCGGGGAGATACGCAGTATTTT
J gene: TRBJ1-2; D gene: -; V gene: TRBV29-1; clone size: many; CDR3 protein: CSVETRGTNYGYTF; CDR3 DNA: TGCAGCGTCGAGACGAGGGGGACTAACTATGGCTACACCTTC
J gene: TRBJ2-3; D gene: -; V gene: TRBV5-6; clone size: -; CDR3 protein: CASSYRVLRLNTQYF; CDR3 DNA: TGTGCCAGCAGCTACAGGGTCCTCAGGTTGAATACGCAGTATTTT
J gene: TRBJ1-5; D gene: -; V gene: TRBV5-1; clone size: many; CDR3 protein: CASSLDRQDQPQHF; CDR3 DNA: TGCGCCAGCAGCTTGGATCGCCAGGATCAGCCCCAGCATTTT
J gene: TRBJ2-7; D gene: -; V gene: TRBV5-6; clone size: many; CDR3 protein: CASSLHGTFYEQYF; CDR3 DNA: TGTGCCAGCAGTCTTCACGGGACATTCTACGAGCAGTACTTC
J gene: TRBJ2-1; D gene: -; V gene: TRBV6-1; clone size: many; CDR3 protein: CASAPPGPSRNEQFF; CDR3 DNA: TGTGCCAGCGCTCCCCCGGGACCGTCTAGAAATGAGCAGTTCTTC
J gene: TRBJ2-7; D gene: -; V gene: TRBV15; clone size: many; CDR3 protein: CATSRDMGSSYEQYF; CDR3 DNA: TGTGCCACCAGCAGAGATATGGGCTCATCCTACGAGCAGTACTTC
J gene: TRBJ2-2; D gene: -; V gene: TRBV13; clone size: many; CDR3 protein: CASSSHQAAGNTGELFF; CDR3 DNA: TGTGCCAGCAGCTCCCACCAAGCAGCGGGGAACACCGGGGAGCTGTTTTTT
J gene: TRBJ2-7; D gene: -; V gene: TRBV6-1; clone size: many; CDR3 protein: CASSPSGGAFHEQYF; CDR3 DNA: TGTGCCAGCAGTCCCTCTGGGGGCGCGTTCCACGAGCAGTACTTC
J gene: TRBJ1-2; D gene: TRBD1; V gene: TRBV20-1; clone size: -; CDR3 protein: CSAIQGAVRYGYTF; CDR3 DNA: TGCAGTGCTATACAGGGGGCGGTTCGCTATGGCTACACCTTC
J gene: TRBJ2-5; D gene: -; V gene: TRBV11-3; clone size: many; CDR3 protein: CASSLDRFQQETQYF; CDR3 DNA: TGTGCCAGCAGCTTAGATCGTTTTCAGCAAGAGACCCAGTACTTC
J gene: TRBJ2-1; D gene: TRBD2; V gene: TRBV7-2; clone size: -; CDR3 protein: CASSYGLAGGPYEQFF; CDR3 DNA: TGTGCCAGCAGCTACGGGCTAGCGGGAGGGCCGTATGAGCAGTTCTTC
J gene: TRBJ1-2; D gene: TRBD1; V gene: TRBV12-3/TRBV12-4; clone size: many; CDR3 protein: CASSQTPGQYGYTF; CDR3 DNA: TGTGCCAGCAGTCAAACACCGGGACAGTATGGCTACACCTTC
J gene: TRBJ1-1; D gene: -; V gene: TRBV6-2/TRBV6-3; clone size: once; CDR3 protein: CASSYPDGYTEAFF; CDR3 DNA: TGTGCCAGCAGTTACCCAGACGGATACACTGAAGCTTTCTTT
J gene: TRBJ2-1; D gene: TRBD2; V gene: TRBV7-6; clone size: few; CDR3 protein: CASSQRLAGGHSYNEQFF; CDR3 DNA: TGTGCCAGCAGCCAAAGACTAGCGGGGGGGCACTCCTACAATGAGCAGTTCTTC
J gene: TRBJ2-7; D gene: TRBD2; V gene: TRBV4-1; clone size: many; CDR3 protein: CASSQRGLAGVGEQYF; CDR3 DNA: TGCGCCAGCAGCCAACGAGGACTAGCGGGAGTCGGTGAGCAGTACTTC
J gene: TRBJ1-1; D gene: -; V gene: TRBV7-9; clone size: many; CDR3 protein: CASRNRDEAFF; CDR3 DNA: TGTGCCAGCAGGAACAGGGATGAAGCTTTCTTT
J gene: TRBJ2-3; D gene: TRBD2; V gene: TRBV6-1; clone size: many; CDR3 protein: CASIPPGSGGLTDTQYF; CDR3 DNA: TGTGCCAGCATCCCTCCAGGTAGCGGGGGCCTCACAGATACGCAGTATTTT
J gene: TRBJ2-2; D gene: -; V gene: TRBV29-1; clone size: -; CDR3 protein: CSVLVGGSAAGELFF; CDR3 DNA: TGCAGCGTCCTCGTGGGTGGAAGTGCGGCCGGGGAGCTGTTTTTT
J gene: TRBJ2-1; D gene: -; V gene: TRBV30; clone size: many; CDR3 protein: CAWSVGQGIYNEQFF; CDR3 DNA: TGTGCCTGGAGTGTCGGGCAGGGAATTTACAATGAGCAGTTCTTC
J gene: TRBJ1-1; D gene: -; V gene: TRBV7-2; clone size: many; CDR3 protein: CASSLVPSNTEAFF; CDR3 DNA: TGTGCCAGCAGCTTAGTTCCGTCGAACACTGAAGCTTTCTTT
J gene: TRBJ2-7; D gene: TRBD1; V gene: TRBV10-2; clone size: many; CDR3 protein: CASSVSGTGAGEQYF; CDR3 DNA: TGCGCCAGCAGTGTCTCCGGGACAGGGGCAGGGGAGCAGTACTTC
J gene: TRBJ2-3; D gene: -; V gene: TRBV12-3/TRBV12-4; clone size: many; CDR3 protein: CASSLTADTQYF; CDR3 DNA: TGTGCCAGCAGCTTAACGGCGGATACGCAGTATTTT
J gene: TRBJ2-3; D gene: TRBD1; V gene: TRBV29-1; clone size: many; CDR3 protein: CSLRTGTDTQYF; CDR3 DNA: TGCAGCTTGCGGACAGGGACAGATACGCAGTATTTT
J gene: TRBJ2-2; D gene: TRBD2; V gene: TRBV5-1; clone size: many; CDR3 protein: CASSSGLAGVRAGELFF; CDR3 DNA: TGCGCCAGCAGCTCGGGACTAGCGGGAGTTCGGGCCGGGGAGCTGTTTTTT
J gene: TRBJ2-5; D gene: TRBD2; V gene: TRBV20-1; clone size: -; CDR3 protein: CSAREGGGETQYF; CDR3 DNA: TGCAGTGCTAGAGAGGGCGGGGGGGAGACCCAGTACTTC
J gene: TRBJ1-1; D gene: -; V gene: TRBV2; clone size: few; CDR3 protein: CASRPGMNTEAFF; CDR3 DNA: TGTGCCAGCAGACCAGGGATGAACACTGAAGCTTTCTTT
J gene: TRBJ2-3; D gene: TRBD1; V gene: TRBV29-1; clone size: many; CDR3 protein: CSVEESWSAGGGDTQYF; CDR3 DNA: TGCAGCGTTGAAGAGAGTTGGTCGGCAGGGGGTGGAGATACGCAGTATTTT
J gene: TRBJ2-2; D gene: -; V gene: TRBV12-3/TRBV12-4; clone size: many; CDR3 protein: CASSLGGAVNTGELFF; CDR3 DNA: TGTGCCAGCAGTTTAGGAGGAGCGGTTAACACCGGGGAGCTGTTTTTT
J gene: TRBJ2-5; D gene: -; V gene: TRBV5-1; clone size: many; CDR3 protein: CASNGVGAQYF; CDR3 DNA: TGCGCCAGCAACGGGGTAGGGGCCCAGTACTTC
J gene: TRBJ2-7; D gene: -; V gene: TRBV5-1; clone size: few; CDR3 protein: CASSLAMGSSYEQYF; CDR3 DNA: TGCGCCAGCAGCTTGGCGATGGGGAGCTCCTACGAGCAGTACTTC
J gene: TRBJ1-2; D gene: -; V gene: TRBV7-2; clone size: -; CDR3 protein: CASSREGIGGYTF; CDR3 DNA: TGTGCCAGCAGCCGAGAGGGGATCGGCGGCTACACCTTC
J gene: TRBJ1-6; D gene: TRBD1; V gene: TRBV5-1; clone size: many; CDR3 protein: CASSLDRGHSPLHF; CDR3 DNA: TGCGCCAGCAGCTTAGACAGGGGGCATTCACCCCTCCACTTT
J gene: TRBJ1-5; D gene: -; V gene: TRBV6-2/TRBV6-3; clone size: few; CDR3 protein: CASSTTAYNQPQHF; CDR3 DNA: TGTGCCAGCAGTACCACAGCTTACAATCAGCCCCAGCATTTT
J gene: TRBJ2-3; D gene: -; V gene: TRBV12-3/TRBV12-4; clone size: many; CDR3 protein: CASSFLTDTQYF; CDR3 DNA: TGTGCCAGCAGTTTCCTCACAGATACGCAGTATTTT
J gene: TRBJ1-4; D gene: TRBD1; V gene: TRBV4-3; clone size: many; CDR3 protein: CASSSTQGAATNEKLFF; CDR3 DNA: TGCGCCAGCAGCTCCACACAGGGGGCGGCAACTAATGAAAAACTGTTTTTT
J gene: TRBJ2-5; D gene: TRBD1; V gene: TRBV5-6; clone size: many; CDR3 protein: CASSLEGQGVDQETQYF; CDR3 DNA: TGTGCCAGCAGCTTGGAGGGACAGGGGGTTGATCAAGAGACCCAGTACTTC
J gene: TRBJ2-3; D gene: -; V gene: TRBV12-3/TRBV12-4; clone size: many; CDR3 protein: CASSLGGGGSDTQYF; CDR3 DNA: TGTGCCAGCAGCCTCGGTGGAGGCGGGTCAGATACGCAGTATTTT
J gene: TRBJ2-5; D gene: TRBD2; V gene: TRBV19; clone size: many; CDR3 protein: CASSMGSGYVETQYF; CDR3 DNA: TGTGCCAGTAGTATGGGTAGCGGGTATGTAGAGACCCAGTACTTC
J gene: TRBJ1-2; D gene: TRBD1; V gene: TRBV20-1; clone size: many; CDR3 protein: CSAWDGQGKVYGYTF; CDR3 DNA: TGCAGTGCTTGGGACGGACAGGGAAAGGTTTATGGCTACACCTTC
J gene: TRBJ2-1; D gene: TRBD2; V gene: TRBV5-1; clone size: many; CDR3 protein: CASSPLLAELEQFF; CDR3 DNA: TGCGCCAGCAGCCCCTTACTAGCGGAGCTTGAGCAGTTCTTC
J gene: TRBJ2-2; D gene: -; V gene: TRBV10-3; clone size: many; CDR3 protein: CATALTLSGELFF; CDR3 DNA: TGTGCCACCGCCCTTACCTTGTCCGGGGAGCTGTTTTTT
J gene: TRBJ1-1; D gene: TRBD1; V gene: TRBV20-1; clone size: many; CDR3 protein: CSARDRVNLKAFF; CDR3 DNA: TGCAGTGCGAGGGACAGGGTCAATTTAAAAGCTTTCTTT
J gene: TRBJ1-5; D gene: -; V gene: TRBV6-5; clone size: many; CDR3 protein: CASSSLGGADQPQHF; CDR3 DNA: TGTGCCAGCAGTTCCCTCGGGGGGGCTGATCAGCCCCAGCATTTT
J gene: TRBJ2-1; D gene: -; V gene: TRBV20-1; clone size: many; CDR3 protein: CSASLSRSYNEQFF; CDR3 DNA: TGCAGTGCTAGTTTATCCCGCTCCTACAATGAGCAGTTCTTC
J gene: TRBJ1-5; D gene: -; V gene: TRBV12-3/TRBV12-4; clone size: few; CDR3 protein: CASGPNSNQPQHF; CDR3 DNA: TGTGCCAGCGGGCCCAATAGCAATCAGCCCCAGCATTTT
J gene: TRBJ1-4; D gene: TRBD1; V gene: TRBV4-1; clone size: many; CDR3 protein: CASSQGDRAEKLFF; CDR3 DNA: TGCGCCAGCAGCCAGGGGGACAGGGCGGAAAAACTGTTTTTT
J gene: TRBJ2-5; D gene: TRBD1; V gene: TRBV5-1; clone size: -; CDR3 protein: CASSFQGEPQETQYF; CDR3 DNA: TGCGCCAGCAGCTTCCAGGGGGAACCCCAAGAGACCCAGTACTTC
J gene: TRBJ1-4; D gene: -; V gene: TRBV20-1; clone size: many; CDR3 protein: CSARDPRGELFF; CDR3 DNA: TGCAGTGCTAGGGACCCGCGAGGGGAACTGTTTTTT
J gene: TRBJ1-5; D gene: -; V gene: TRBV12-3/TRBV12-4; clone size: many; CDR3 protein: CASSFSGGNQPQHF; CDR3 DNA: TGTGCCAGCAGTTTCTCAGGGGGCAATCAGCCCCAGCATTTT
J gene: TRBJ1-2; D gene: -; V gene: TRBV7-2; clone size: few; CDR3 protein: CASSPRTDRYTF; CDR3 DNA: TGTGCCAGCAGCCCTCGGACAGATCGCTACACCTTC
J gene: TRBJ1-3; D gene: TRBD1; V gene: TRBV9; clone size: many; CDR3 protein: CASSERTGVGGNTIYF; CDR3 DNA: TGTGCCAGCAGCGAAAGGACAGGGGTCGGAGGAAACACCATATATTTT
J gene: TRBJ2-1; D gene: TRBD2; V gene: TRBV7-9; clone size: many; CDR3 protein: CASSHGAGGIIYNEQFF; CDR3 DNA: TGTGCCAGCAGCCATGGAGCGGGGGGGATTATTTACAATGAGCAGTTCTTC
J gene: TRBJ1-5; D gene: TRBD1; V gene: TRBV12-3/TRBV12-4; clone size: many; CDR3 protein: CASSGGQSSNQPQHF; CDR3 DNA: TGTGCCAGCAGTGGGGGACAGTCTAGCAATCAGCCCCAGCATTTT
J gene: TRBJ1-1; D gene: -; V gene: TRBV30; clone size: many; CDR3 protein: CAWSLNMNTEAFF; CDR3 DNA: TGTGCCTGGAGTTTGAACATGAACACTGAAGCTTTCTTT
J gene: TRBJ2-7; D gene: TRBD2; V gene: TRBV20-1; clone size: -; CDR3 protein: CSARRLAGNEQYF; CDR3 DNA: TGCAGTGCTAGGCGTCTAGCGGGCAACGAGCAGTACTTC